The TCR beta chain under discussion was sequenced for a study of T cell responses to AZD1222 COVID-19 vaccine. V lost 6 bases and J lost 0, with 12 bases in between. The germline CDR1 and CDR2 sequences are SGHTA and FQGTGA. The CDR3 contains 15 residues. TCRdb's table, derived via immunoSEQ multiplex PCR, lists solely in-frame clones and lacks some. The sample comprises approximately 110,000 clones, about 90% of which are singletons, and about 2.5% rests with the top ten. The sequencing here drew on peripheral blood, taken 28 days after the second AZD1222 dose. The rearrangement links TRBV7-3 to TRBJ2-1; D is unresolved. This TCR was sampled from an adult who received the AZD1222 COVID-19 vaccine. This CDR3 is CASSSTQTSYNEQFF. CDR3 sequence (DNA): TGTGCCAGCAGTTCTACGCAAACCTCCTACAATGAGCAGTTCTTC.